These 3 T cell receptor beta chains came from one sample sequenced in a study of T cells after yellow fever vaccination. TCRdb re-called the 5' RACE reads through MiXCR, storing one row per CDR3 protein. The profile shows about 510,000 distinct CDR3 sequences, about a fifth of them singletons. The specimen comprised PBMCs, sampled approximately 20 days after the first yellow fever vaccination. The receptor set was obtained from a man younger than 35 who received the YFV17D yellow fever vaccine.

The table lists this clonotype with a few counts. The rearrangement uses TRBV12-3 or TRBV12-4 and TRBJ1-5; weak D call: TRBD1 (5 bases). This CDR3 has 13 amino acids. V lost 1 base and J lost 7, with 8 bases in between. Here the CDR3 DNA reads TGTGCCAGCAGTTTAGTCGGGGGACAGCCCCAGCATTTT. It codes for CASSLVGGQPQHF.

This clonotype has a handful of counts. The chain combines TRBV10-3 with TRBJ2-3; D is unresolved. Germline assignment: CDR1 ENHRY and CDR2 SYGVKD. The CDR3 runs to 14 residues. V lost 5 bases and J 1 base, leaving 10 bases between the germline ends. The CDR3 DNA follows: TGTGCCATCAGTCAACAGTACGGCACAGATACGCAGTATTTT. Residues: CAISQQYGTDTQYF.

The J gene is TRBJ2-2, the V gene TRBV24-1; D is perhaps TRBD1 (6 bases). Germline values: CDR1 KGHDR, CDR2 SFDVKD. V lost 4 bases to trimming and J lost 8 bases, with 16 bases between them. CDR3 length: 15 amino acids. CDR3 in amino acids: CATSDPARGHGELFF. The DNA for the CDR3 is TGTGCCACCAGTGACCCAGCCAGGGGTCATGGGGAGCTGTTTTTT.